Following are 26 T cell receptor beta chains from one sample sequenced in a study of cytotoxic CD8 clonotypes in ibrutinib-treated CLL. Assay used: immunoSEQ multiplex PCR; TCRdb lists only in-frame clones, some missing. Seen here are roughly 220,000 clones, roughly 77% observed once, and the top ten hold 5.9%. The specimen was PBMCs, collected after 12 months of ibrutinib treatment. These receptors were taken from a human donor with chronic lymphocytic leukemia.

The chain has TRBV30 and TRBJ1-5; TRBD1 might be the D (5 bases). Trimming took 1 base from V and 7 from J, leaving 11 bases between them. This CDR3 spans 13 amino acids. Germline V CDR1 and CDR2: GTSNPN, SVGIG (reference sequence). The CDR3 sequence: CAWSGGGRQPQHF. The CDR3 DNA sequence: TGTGCCTGGAGTGGGGGCGGACGACAGCCCCAGCATTTT.

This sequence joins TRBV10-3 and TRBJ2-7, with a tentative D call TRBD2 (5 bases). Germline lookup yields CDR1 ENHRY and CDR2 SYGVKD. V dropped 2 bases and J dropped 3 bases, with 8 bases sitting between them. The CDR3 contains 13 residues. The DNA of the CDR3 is TGTGCCATCAGTGAGACGGGAATCTACGAGCAGTACTTC. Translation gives CAISETGIYEQYF.

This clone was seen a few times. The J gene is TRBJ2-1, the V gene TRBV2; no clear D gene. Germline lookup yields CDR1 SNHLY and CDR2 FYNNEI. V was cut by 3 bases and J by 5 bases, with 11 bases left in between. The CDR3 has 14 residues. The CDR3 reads CASSDVSRHNEQFF. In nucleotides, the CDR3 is TGTGCCAGCAGTGATGTATCAAGGCACAATGAGCAGTTCTTC.

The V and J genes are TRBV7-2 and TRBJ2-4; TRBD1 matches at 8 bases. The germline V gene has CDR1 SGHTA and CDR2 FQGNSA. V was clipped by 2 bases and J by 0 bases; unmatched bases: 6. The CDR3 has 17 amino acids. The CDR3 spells CASSLPQGGRAKNIQYF. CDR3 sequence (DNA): TGTGCCAGCAGCTTACCACAGGGGGGCCGAGCCAAAAACATTCAGTACTTC.

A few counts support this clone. CDR3 amino acids: CSVERSQTQYF. CDR3 sequence (DNA): TGCAGCGTTGAGCGGTCACAGACCCAGTACTTC. V and J are TRBV29-1 and TRBJ2-5; unclear D gene. Looked up from germline, CDR1 is SQVTM and CDR2 is ANQGSEA. Trimming cost V 3 bases and J 6 bases, with 8 bases left between them. This CDR3 is 11 amino acids long. The full variable domain, its missing parts supplied by reference TRBV29-1 and TRBJ2-5, is SAVISQKPSRDICQRGTSLTIQCQVDSQVTMMFWYRQQPGQSLTLIATANQGSEATYESGFVIDKFPISRPNLTFSTLTVSNMSPEDSSIYLCSVERSQTQYFGPGTRLLVL.

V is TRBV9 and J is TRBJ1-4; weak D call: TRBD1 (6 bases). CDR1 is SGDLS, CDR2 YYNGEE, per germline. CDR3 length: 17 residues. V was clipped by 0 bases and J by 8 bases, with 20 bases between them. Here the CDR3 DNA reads TGTGCCAGCAGCGTAGAAATTGGGGGGGGCCCCAGGGAAAAACTGTTTTTT. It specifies CASSVEIGGGPREKLFF.

DNA for the CDR3: TGTGCCAGCAGTTTATCCGGGGGGGCGGGAGCTTTCTTT. Protein product: CASSLSGGAGAFF. The V call is TRBV28, the J call TRBJ1-1; D perhaps matches TRBD1 (6 bases). V lost 1 base and J lost 10, with 13 bases in between. The germline V gene has CDR1 MDHEN and CDR2 SYDVKM. The CDR3 runs 13 residues.

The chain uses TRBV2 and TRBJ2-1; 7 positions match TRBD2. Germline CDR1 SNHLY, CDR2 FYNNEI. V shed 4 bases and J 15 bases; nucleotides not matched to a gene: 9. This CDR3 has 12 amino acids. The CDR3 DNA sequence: TGTGCCAGCAGTGGGGAGGGGCCGCTTTGGTTCTTC. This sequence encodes CASSGEGPLWFF. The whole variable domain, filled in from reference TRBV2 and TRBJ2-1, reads EPEVTQTPSHQVTQMGQEVILRCVPISNHLYFYWYRQILGQKVEFLVSFYNNEISEKSEIFDDQFSVERPDGSNFTLKIRSTKLEDSAMYFCASSGEGPLWFFGPGTRLTVL.

In DNA, the CDR3 is TGTGCCAGTAATCAGGGCGGACAGCCCCAGCATTTT. This sequence encodes CASNQGGQPQHF. The rearrangement uses TRBV6-5 and TRBJ1-5, with TRBD1 as a possible D gene (5 bases). Germline V lookup: CDR1 MNHEY, CDR2 SVGAGI. The CDR3 extends over 12 amino acids. The V end lost 9 bases, the J end lost 7 bases, and 13 bases lay between the germline ends.

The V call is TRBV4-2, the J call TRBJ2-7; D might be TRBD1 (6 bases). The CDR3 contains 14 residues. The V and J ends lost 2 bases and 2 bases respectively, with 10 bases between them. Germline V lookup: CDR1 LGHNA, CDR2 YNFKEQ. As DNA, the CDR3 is TGTGCCAGCAGCCAAACTTGGACAGCCTACGAGCAGTACTTC. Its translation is CASSQTWTAYEQYF.

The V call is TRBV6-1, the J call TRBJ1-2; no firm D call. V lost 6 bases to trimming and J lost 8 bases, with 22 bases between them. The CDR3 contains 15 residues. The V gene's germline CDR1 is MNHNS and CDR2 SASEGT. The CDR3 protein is CASSAPVGQKLGYTF. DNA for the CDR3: TGTGCCAGCAGCGCCCCCGTAGGTCAAAAACTAGGCTACACCTTC.

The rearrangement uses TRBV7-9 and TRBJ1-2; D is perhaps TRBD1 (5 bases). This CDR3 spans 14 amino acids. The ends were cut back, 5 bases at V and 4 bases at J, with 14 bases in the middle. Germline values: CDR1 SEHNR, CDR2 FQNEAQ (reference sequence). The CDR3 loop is CASSRLQGSYGYTF. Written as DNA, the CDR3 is TGTGCCAGCAGCCGGCTTCAGGGATCCTATGGCTACACCTTC.

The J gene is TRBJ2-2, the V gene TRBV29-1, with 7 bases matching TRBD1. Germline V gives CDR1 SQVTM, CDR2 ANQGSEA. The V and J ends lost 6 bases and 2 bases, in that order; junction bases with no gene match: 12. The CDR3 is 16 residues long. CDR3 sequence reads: CSVIGQDSPNTGELFF. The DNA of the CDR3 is TGCAGCGTGATAGGACAGGATTCCCCAAACACCGGGGAGCTGTTTTTT.

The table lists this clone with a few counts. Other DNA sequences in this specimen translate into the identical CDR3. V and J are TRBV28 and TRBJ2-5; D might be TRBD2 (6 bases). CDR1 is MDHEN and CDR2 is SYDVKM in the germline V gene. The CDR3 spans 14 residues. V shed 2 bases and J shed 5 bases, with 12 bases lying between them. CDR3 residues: CASSLPGGPETQYF. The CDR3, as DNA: TGTGCCAGCAGTTTACCCGGGGGTCCGGAGACCCAGTACTTC.

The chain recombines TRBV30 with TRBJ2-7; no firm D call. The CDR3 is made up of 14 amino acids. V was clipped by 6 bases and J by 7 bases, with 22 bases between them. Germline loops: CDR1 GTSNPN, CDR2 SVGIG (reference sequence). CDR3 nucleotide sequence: TGTGCCTGCATAAACCGTCACAGAGCGATGGAGCAGTACTTC. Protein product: CACINRHRAMEQYF.

DNA for the CDR3: TGTGCCAGCAGCGTAGGTGTCGGGACTAGCGGCAAACGACAAGAGACCCAGTACTTC. This gives the protein CASSVGVGTSGKRQETQYF. The J gene is TRBJ2-5, the V gene TRBV9, with 11 bases identical to TRBD2. Germline V lookup: CDR1 SGDLS, CDR2 YYNGEE. The CDR3 contains 19 residues. Trimming cost V 0 bases and J 2 bases; bases outside gene matches: 12.

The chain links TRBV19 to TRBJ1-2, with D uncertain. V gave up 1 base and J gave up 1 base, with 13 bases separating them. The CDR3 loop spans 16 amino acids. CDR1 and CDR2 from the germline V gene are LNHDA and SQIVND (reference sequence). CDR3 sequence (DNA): TGTGCCAGTAGTATAGGTTCACGGACCGTTAACTATGGCTACACCTTC. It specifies CASSIGSRTVNYGYTF.

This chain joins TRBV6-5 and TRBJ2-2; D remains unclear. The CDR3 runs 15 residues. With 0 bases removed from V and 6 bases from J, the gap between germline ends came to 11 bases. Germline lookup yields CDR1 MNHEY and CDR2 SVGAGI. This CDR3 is CASSYSLGSSGELFF. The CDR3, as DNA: TGTGCCAGCAGTTACTCGCTCGGGTCCTCCGGGGAGCTGTTTTTT.

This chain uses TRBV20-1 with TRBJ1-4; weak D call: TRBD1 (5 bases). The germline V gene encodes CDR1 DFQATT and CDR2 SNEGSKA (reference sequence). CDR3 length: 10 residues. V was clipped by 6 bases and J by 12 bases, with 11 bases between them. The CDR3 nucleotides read TGCAGTGCCTCCAGGGAAGAACTGTTTTTT. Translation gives CSASREELFF.

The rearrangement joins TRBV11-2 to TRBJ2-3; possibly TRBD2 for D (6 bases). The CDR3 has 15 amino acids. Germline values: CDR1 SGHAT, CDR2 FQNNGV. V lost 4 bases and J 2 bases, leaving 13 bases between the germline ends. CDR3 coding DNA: TGTGCCAGCAGCTCCACCGGAGGGACCACAGATACGCAGTATTTT. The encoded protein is CASSSTGGTTDTQYF. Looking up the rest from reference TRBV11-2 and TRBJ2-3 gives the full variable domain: EAGVAQSPRYKIIEKRQSVAFWCNPISGHATLYWYQQILGQGPKLLIQFQNNGVVDDSQLPKDRFSAERLKGVDSTLKIQPAKLEDSAVYLCASSSTGGTTDTQYFGPGTRLTVL.

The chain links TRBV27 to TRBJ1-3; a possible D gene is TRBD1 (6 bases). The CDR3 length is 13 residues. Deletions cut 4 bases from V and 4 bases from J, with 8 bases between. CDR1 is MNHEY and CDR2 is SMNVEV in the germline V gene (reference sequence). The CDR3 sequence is CASSSGVGNTIYF. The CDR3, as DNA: TGTGCCAGCAGTTCAGGGGTGGGAAACACCATATATTTT.

The CDR3 sequence: CASSGQGTDNNEQFF. The CDR3 nucleotides are TGTGCCAGCAGTGGACAAGGGACAGACAACAATGAGCAGTTCTTC. This rearrangement joins TRBV2 to TRBJ2-1; TRBD1 matches at 7 bases. CDR1 and CDR2 (germline): SNHLY, FYNNEI. The ends lost 4 bases at V and 5 bases at J; junction bases unmatched: 8. There are 15 residues in the CDR3.

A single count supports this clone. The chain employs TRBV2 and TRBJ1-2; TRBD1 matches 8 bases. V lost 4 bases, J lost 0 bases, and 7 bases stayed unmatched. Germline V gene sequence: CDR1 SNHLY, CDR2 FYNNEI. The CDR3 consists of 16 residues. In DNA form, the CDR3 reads TGTGCCAGCAGTGGGAACGAGGACAGGGCTAACTATGGCTACACCTTC. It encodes CASSGNEDRANYGYTF.

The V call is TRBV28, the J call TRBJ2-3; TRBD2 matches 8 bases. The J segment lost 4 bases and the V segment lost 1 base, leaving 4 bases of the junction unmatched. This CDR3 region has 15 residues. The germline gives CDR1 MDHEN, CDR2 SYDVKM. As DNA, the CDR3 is TGTGCCAGCAGTTTATATGCGGGAGGCCCAGATACGCAGTATTTT. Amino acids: CASSLYAGGPDTQYF.

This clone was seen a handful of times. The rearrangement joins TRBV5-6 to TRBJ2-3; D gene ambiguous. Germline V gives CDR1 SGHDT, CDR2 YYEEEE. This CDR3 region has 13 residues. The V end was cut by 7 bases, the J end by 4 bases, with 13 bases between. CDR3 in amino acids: CASGRRLADTQYF. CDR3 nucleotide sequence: TGTGCCAGCGGCCGCAGGCTTGCAGATACGCAGTATTTT.

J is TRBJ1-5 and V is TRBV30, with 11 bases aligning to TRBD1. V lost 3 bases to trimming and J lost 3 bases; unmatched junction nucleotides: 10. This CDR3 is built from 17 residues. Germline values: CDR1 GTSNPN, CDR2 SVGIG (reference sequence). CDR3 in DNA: TGTGCCTGGAGAGCGGACAGGGGGCCATTCGACAATCAGCCCCAGCATTTT. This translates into CAWRADRGPFDNQPQHF.